This T cell receptor beta chain came from a study of cytotoxic CD8 clonotypes in ibrutinib-treated CLL. Profiling relied on immunoSEQ multiplex PCR, and the TCRdb table lists in-frame clones only, not all of them. The profile shows about 140,000 clones, approximately 80% of them singletons. Sample: PBMCs, taken after 36 months of ibrutinib treatment. The TCR was taken from a human donor with chronic lymphocytic leukemia.

The CDR3 sequence: CASSPRTGGNEKLFF. In nucleotides, the CDR3 is TGTGCCAGCAGCCCCCGGACAGGGGGCAATGAAAAACTGTTTTTT. The V call is TRBV9, the J call TRBJ1-4, with 11 bases fitting TRBD1. Trimming cost V 4 bases and J 5 bases; bases outside gene matches: 4. The CDR3 spans 15 residues. Germline V gene sequence: CDR1 SGDLS, CDR2 YYNGEE.